These 20 T cell receptor beta chains share one sample of origin, sequenced in a study of naive and memory T cell subsets. These receptors' antigens are unknown. Findings of the study overall: A few larger clonotypes appeared in naive repertoires, especially CD8, possibly memory cells re-expressing CD45RA.

Two oligonucleotides, mixed equimolar, formed the beta constant-region primer covering TRBC1 and TRBC2. Nested alpha and beta constant-region primers with the SP2 primer drove four PCR rounds on ligated cDNA. TCRdb called the UMI-ligation and nested PCR reads again in MiXCR, with one record for every CDR3 protein. Of about 150,000 distinct CDR3 sequences detected, approximately 22% appear once; the ten largest clones hold over 0.09%. The specimen was naive CD4+ T cells from blood. All receptors derive from a human donor in good health.

The rearrangement joins TRBV7-6 to TRBJ2-5; D is undetermined. CDR1 is SGHVS and CDR2 is FNYEAQ in the germline V gene. This CDR3 spans 16 amino acids. Trimming left V 1 base short and J 3 bases short, with 15 bases between. The CDR3 region has the DNA TGTGCCAGCAGCTTAGGTTTGGCAGTTAACGAAGAGACCCAGTACTTC. The encoded protein is CASSLGLAVNEETQYF.

This rearrangement joins TRBV6-6 to TRBJ2-2; the D gene is possibly TRBD2 (6 bases). Germline V gives CDR1 MNHNY, CDR2 SVGAGI (reference sequence). Trimming removed 6 bases at V and 6 bases at J, with 17 bases between. The CDR3 has 15 residues. CDR3 coding DNA: TGTGCCAGCAGCCAGACGGGAGATAGGGCCGGGGAGCTGTTTTTT. Amino acids: CASSQTGDRAGELFF.

The chain links TRBV28 to TRBJ2-4; a possible D gene is TRBD2 (7 bases). CDR3 size: 16 residues. V lost 3 bases to trimming and J lost 3 bases, with 15 bases between them. Germline loops: CDR1 MDHEN, CDR2 SYDVKM. CDR3 region: CASSFTGRVVKNIQYF. CDR3 nucleotides: TGTGCCAGCAGTTTCACAGGGAGGGTGGTCAAAAACATTCAGTACTTC.

A few counts support this clonotype. The chain joins TRBV6-6 to TRBJ2-1, with D maybe TRBD2 (6 bases). The CDR3 covers 18 residues. CDR1 is MNHNY, CDR2 SVGAGI, per germline (reference sequence). With 0 bases removed from V and 4 bases from J, the gap between germline ends came to 19 bases. The CDR3 loop reads CASSYSTSRGMGYNEQFF. For the CDR3, the DNA is TGTGCCAGCAGTTACTCGACTTCCCGCGGGATGGGGTACAATGAGCAGTTCTTC.

The CDR3 DNA reads TGTGCCAGCAGCTTAGGACAGGGAATGGGTGAGCAGTTCTTC. Residues: CASSLGQGMGEQFF. The gene calls are TRBV7-2 and TRBJ2-1, with 7 bases that match TRBD1. The CDR3 is 14 amino acids. V was pared by 1 base and J by 9 bases, with 6 bases of the junction left unmatched. CDR1 is SGHTA and CDR2 is FQGNSA in the germline V gene. The full variable domain, with the rest looked up from reference TRBV7-2 and TRBJ2-1, is GAGVSQSPSNKVTEKGKDVELRCDPISGHTALYWYRQSLGQGLEFLIYFQGNSAPDKSGLPSDRFSAERTGGSVSTLTIQRTQQEDSAVYLCASSLGQGMGEQFFGPGTRLTVL.

This clonotype was detected only a few times. The rearrangement links TRBV7-6 to TRBJ2-2; 7 nucleotides agree with TRBD2. V lost 1 base, J lost 2 bases, and 7 bases stayed unmatched. CDR1 and CDR2 from the germline V gene are SGHVS and FNYEAQ. This CDR3 has 17 residues. The chain's CDR3 is CASSLGASGANTGELFF. In DNA, the CDR3 is TGTGCCAGCAGCTTAGGGGCTAGCGGAGCCAACACCGGGGAGCTGTTTTTT.

This clonotype was observed many times. CDR3 bases: TGCAGTGCTACGCACACCGTTTGGGGAAATACGCAGTATTTT. Amino acid sequence: CSATHTVWGNTQYF. V is TRBV20-1 and J is TRBJ2-3; D gene unclear. Germline lookup yields CDR1 DFQATT and CDR2 SNEGSKA (reference sequence). This CDR3 region has 14 residues. Between the trimmed V and J ends, which lost 4 bases and 7 bases, there was a span of 18 bases.

The chain employs TRBV11-2 and TRBJ2-1; a possible D gene is TRBD2 (5 bases). Trimming pared 0 bases from V and 14 bases from J, leaving 11 bases between. In germline, CDR1 is SGHAT, CDR2 FQNNGV. The CDR3 contains 12 residues. This chain's CDR3 is CASSLDPPGEFF. CDR3 sequence (DNA): TGTGCCAGCAGCTTAGACCCCCCCGGGGAGTTCTTC.

There are a few counts of this clonotype. This rearrangement joins TRBV29-1 to TRBJ1-2; 7 nucleotides align to TRBD1. Trimming at V came to 4 bases and at J to 2 bases, leaving 4 bases not matched to a gene. The CDR3 runs to 13 residues. Looked up from germline, CDR1 is SQVTM and CDR2 is ANQGSEA. CDR3 coding DNA: TGCAGCGTTGCCCACAGGGGAAACTATGGCTACACCTTC. This encodes CSVAHRGNYGYTF.

This sequence joins TRBV7-8 and TRBJ1-4; the D gene is possibly TRBD1 (6 bases). Germline CDR1 reads SGHVS; CDR2 reads FQNEAQ. V was pared by 3 bases and J by 6 bases, with 14 bases between. This CDR3 contains 15 residues. As DNA, the CDR3 is TGTGCCAGCAGCTTCACACAGGGTTTTTATGAAAAACTGTTTTTT. This gives the protein CASSFTQGFYEKLFF. Combining the CDR3 with reference TRBV7-8 and TRBJ1-4 gives the whole variable domain GAGVSQSPRYKVAKRGQDVALRCDPISGHVSLFWYQQALGQGPEFLTYFQNEAQLDKSGLPSDRFFAERPEGSVSTLKIQRTQQEDSAVYLCASSFTQGFYEKLFFGSGTQLSVL.

The gene calls are TRBV29-1 and TRBJ1-1; TRBD1 matches 8 bases. Trimming at V came to 4 bases and at J to 3 bases, leaving 7 bases not matched to a gene. Germline V CDR1 and CDR2: SQVTM, ANQGSEA. CDR3 length: 14 amino acids. CDR3 coding DNA: TGCAGCGTTGCCCAAGGACAGGGATACACTGAAGCTTTCTTT. This sequence encodes CSVAQGQGYTEAFF.

The chain links TRBV28 to TRBJ2-1, with 10 bases lining up with TRBD1. Germline values: CDR1 MDHEN, CDR2 SYDVKM. The V and J ends lost 6 bases and 5 bases, in that order; junction bases with no gene match: 10. The CDR3 covers 16 residues. Here the CDR3 DNA reads TGTGCCAGCAGGGGCTTCGACAGGGGGCTTAACAATGAGCAGTTCTTC. It specifies CASRGFDRGLNNEQFF.

The chain joins TRBV29-1 to TRBJ2-5; 10 bases are a match to TRBD2. This CDR3 region has 15 residues. Germline assignment: CDR1 SQVTM and CDR2 ANQGSEA. V gave up 3 bases and J gave up 7 bases; unmatched junction bases: 11. The CDR3 spells CSVDDSGRTQWTQYF. Here the CDR3 DNA reads TGCAGCGTTGATGATAGCGGGAGGACCCAATGGACCCAGTACTTC.

V is TRBV12-3 or TRBV12-4 and J is TRBJ2-7; tentative D call: TRBD1 (6 bases). Trimming took off 6 bases at V and 3 bases at J, with 12 bases between the two ends. The CDR3 sequence is 13 residues long. The CDR3, as DNA: TGTGCCAGCAGGAATACAGGGCGCTACGAGCAGTACTTC. It is translated as CASRNTGRYEQYF.

CDR3 amino acids: CSARGVYNEQFF. CDR3 DNA: TGCAGTGCTAGAGGGGTATACAATGAGCAGTTCTTC. The J gene is TRBJ2-1, the V gene TRBV20-1; D unresolved. The germline V gene encodes CDR1 DFQATT and CDR2 SNEGSKA (reference sequence). V gave up 1 base and J gave up 4 bases, with 5 bases separating them. The CDR3 extends over 12 amino acids.

The table lists this clonotype with a few counts. This rearrangement joins TRBV7-9 to TRBJ2-7, with a possible D match to TRBD2 (6 bases). The V end lost 5 bases, the J end lost 6 bases, and 14 bases lay between the germline ends. The CDR3 runs 13 residues. Germline CDR1 is SEHNR and CDR2 is FQNEAQ (reference sequence). The CDR3 reads CASSTTRLGEQYF. The DNA for the CDR3 is TGTGCCAGCAGCACGACTAGGCTGGGCGAGCAGTACTTC.

J is TRBJ1-5 and V is TRBV29-1, with a possible D match to TRBD1 (5 bases). V was shortened by 6 bases and J by 4 bases, with 10 bases between the two germline ends. Germline assignment: CDR1 SQVTM and CDR2 ANQGSEA. The CDR3 sequence is 12 residues long. The CDR3 DNA sequence: TGCAGCGTAGGGACCGAGAATCAGCCCCAGCATTTT. Translation gives CSVGTENQPQHF.

This clonotype was seen a few times. This chain connects TRBV6-5 to TRBJ1-1; maybe TRBD1 (5 bases). Trimming cost V 2 bases and J 10 bases, with 20 bases left between them. Germline-derived CDR1 and CDR2 are MNHEY and SVGAGI. The CDR3 sequence is 15 residues long. The CDR3 region has the DNA TGTGCCAGCAGTTACGGCGGTATTGCTGGGGGTGTAGCTTTCTTT. The encoded protein is CASSYGGIAGGVAFF.

This clonotype was observed a handful of times. The chain joins TRBV7-2 to TRBJ1-1; D may be TRBD1 (6 bases). The CDR3 extends over 13 amino acids. V lost 5 bases and J lost 3, with 10 bases in between. Germline CDR1 reads SGHTA; CDR2 reads FQGNSA. The CDR3 DNA is TGTGCCAGCAGCGTTGGACAGTACACTGAAGCTTTCTTT. This gives the protein CASSVGQYTEAFF.

The J gene is TRBJ2-7, the V gene TRBV6-6; 7 positions match TRBD2. CDR1 is MNHNY and CDR2 is SVGAGI in the germline V gene (reference sequence). Trimming at V came to 5 bases and at J to 1 base, leaving 20 bases not matched to a gene. This CDR3 has 19 amino acids. CDR3: CASSPRPAGTGNPSYEQYF. CDR3 in DNA: TGTGCCAGCAGTCCACGACCAGCGGGGACTGGAAACCCTTCCTACGAGCAGTACTTC.